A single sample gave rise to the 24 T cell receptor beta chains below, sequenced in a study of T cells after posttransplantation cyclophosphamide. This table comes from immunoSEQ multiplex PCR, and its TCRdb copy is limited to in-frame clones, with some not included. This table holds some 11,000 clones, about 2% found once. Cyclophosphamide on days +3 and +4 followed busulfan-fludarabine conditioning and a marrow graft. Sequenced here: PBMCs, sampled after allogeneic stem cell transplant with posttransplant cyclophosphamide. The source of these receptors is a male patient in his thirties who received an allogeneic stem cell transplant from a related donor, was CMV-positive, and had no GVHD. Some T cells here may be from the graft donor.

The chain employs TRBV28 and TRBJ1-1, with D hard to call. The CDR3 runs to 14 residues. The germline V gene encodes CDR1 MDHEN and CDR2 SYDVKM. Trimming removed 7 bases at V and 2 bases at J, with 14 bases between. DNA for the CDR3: TGTGCCAGCATCCCTGCAACTAAAAACACTGAAGCTTTCTTT. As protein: CASIPATKNTEAFF.

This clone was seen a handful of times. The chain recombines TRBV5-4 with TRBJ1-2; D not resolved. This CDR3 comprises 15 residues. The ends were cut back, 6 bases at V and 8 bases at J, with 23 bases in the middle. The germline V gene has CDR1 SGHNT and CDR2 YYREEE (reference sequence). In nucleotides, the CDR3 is TGTGCCAGCAAACTAAGAGGGCAAAATGTTGGCGGCTACACCTTC. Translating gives CASKLRGQNVGGYTF.

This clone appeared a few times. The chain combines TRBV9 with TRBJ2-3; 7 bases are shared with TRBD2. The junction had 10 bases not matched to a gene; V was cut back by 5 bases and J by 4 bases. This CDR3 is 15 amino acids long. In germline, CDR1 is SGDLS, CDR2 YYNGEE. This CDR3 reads CASSSREGWADTQYF. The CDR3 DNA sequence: TGTGCCAGCAGTAGTAGGGAGGGCTGGGCAGATACGCAGTATTTT.

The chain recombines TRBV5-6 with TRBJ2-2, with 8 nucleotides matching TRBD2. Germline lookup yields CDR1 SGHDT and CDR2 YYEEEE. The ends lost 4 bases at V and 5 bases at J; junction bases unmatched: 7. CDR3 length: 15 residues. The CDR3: CASSRKRELTGELFF. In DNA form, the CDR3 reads TGTGCCAGCAGCCGCAAGCGGGAGTTGACCGGGGAGCTGTTTTTT.

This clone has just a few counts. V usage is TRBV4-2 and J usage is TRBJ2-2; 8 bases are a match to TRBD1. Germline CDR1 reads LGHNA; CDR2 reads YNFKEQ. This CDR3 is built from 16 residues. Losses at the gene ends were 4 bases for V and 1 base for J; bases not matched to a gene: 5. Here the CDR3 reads CASSPRTGKNTGELFF. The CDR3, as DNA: TGTGCCAGCAGCCCTCGGACAGGGAAGAACACCGGGGAGCTGTTTTTT.

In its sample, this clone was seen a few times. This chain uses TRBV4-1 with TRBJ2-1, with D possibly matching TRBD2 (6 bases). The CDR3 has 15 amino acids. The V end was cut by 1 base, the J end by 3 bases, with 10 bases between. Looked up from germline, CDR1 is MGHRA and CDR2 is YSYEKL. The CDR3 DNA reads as TGCGCCAGCAGCCAAGCTTTAGCGGACTACAATGAGCAGTTCTTC. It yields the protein CASSQALADYNEQFF.

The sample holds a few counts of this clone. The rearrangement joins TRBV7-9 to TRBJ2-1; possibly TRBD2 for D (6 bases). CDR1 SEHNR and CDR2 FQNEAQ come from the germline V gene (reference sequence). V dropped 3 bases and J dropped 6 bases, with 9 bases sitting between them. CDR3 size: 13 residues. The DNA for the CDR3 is TGTGCCAGCAGCTTTGGAGGGCTCAATGAGCAGTTCTTC. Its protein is CASSFGGLNEQFF.

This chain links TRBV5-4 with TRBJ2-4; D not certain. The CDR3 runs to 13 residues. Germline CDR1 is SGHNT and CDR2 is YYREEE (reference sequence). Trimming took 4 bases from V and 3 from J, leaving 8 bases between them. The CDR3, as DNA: TGTGCCAGCAGCGACTTTGTCAAAAACATTCAGTACTTC. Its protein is CASSDFVKNIQYF.

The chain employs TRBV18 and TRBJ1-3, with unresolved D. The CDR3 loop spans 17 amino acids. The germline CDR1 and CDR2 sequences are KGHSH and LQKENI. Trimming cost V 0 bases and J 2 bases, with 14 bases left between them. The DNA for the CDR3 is TGTGCCAGCTCACCACCGAACTCCCAATCGCCTGGAAACACCATATATTTT. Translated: CASSPPNSQSPGNTIYF.

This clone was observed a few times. The CDR3 coding sequence is TGTGCCAGCAGAATAGCGGGAGGAGAGACCCAGTACTTC. Protein sequence: CASRIAGGETQYF. The chain is built from TRBV28 and TRBJ2-5; 10 bases match TRBD2. The CDR3 runs 13 residues. Germline V CDR1 and CDR2: MDHEN, SYDVKM. J was trimmed by 4 bases and V by 6 bases; bases with no gene match: 2.

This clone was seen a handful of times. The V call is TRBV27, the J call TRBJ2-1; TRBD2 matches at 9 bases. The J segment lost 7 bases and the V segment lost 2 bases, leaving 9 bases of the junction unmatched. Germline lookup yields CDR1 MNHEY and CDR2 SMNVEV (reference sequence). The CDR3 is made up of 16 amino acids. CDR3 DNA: TGTGCCAGCAGTTTACAACCGGGACTAGCTATAAATGAGCAGTTCTTC. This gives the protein CASSLQPGLAINEQFF.

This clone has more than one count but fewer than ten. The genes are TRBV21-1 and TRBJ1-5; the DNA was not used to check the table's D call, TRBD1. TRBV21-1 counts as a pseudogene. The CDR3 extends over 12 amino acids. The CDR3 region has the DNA TGTGCCAGCAGCGCAGGGGATCAGCCCCAGCATTTT. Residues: CASSAGDQPQHF.

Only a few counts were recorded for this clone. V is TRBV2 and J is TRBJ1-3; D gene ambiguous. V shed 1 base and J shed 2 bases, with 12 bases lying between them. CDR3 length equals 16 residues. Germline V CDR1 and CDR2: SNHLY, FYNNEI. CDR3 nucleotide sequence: TGTGCCAGCAGTGAAGTCCCAGTTTACGCTGGAAACACCATATATTTT. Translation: CASSEVPVYAGNTIYF.

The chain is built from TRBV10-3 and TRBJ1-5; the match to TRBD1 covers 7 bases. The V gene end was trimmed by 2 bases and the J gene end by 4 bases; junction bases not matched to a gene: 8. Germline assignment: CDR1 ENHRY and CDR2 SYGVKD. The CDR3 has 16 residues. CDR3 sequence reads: CAISEEATGINQPQHF. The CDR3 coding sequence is TGTGCCATCAGTGAGGAGGCGACAGGGATTAATCAGCCCCAGCATTTT.

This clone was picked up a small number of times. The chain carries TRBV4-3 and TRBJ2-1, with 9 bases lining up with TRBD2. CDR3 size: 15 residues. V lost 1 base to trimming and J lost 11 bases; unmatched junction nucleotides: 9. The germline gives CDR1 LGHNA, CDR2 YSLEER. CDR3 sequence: CASSQALAGRVQQFF. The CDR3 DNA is TGCGCCAGCAGCCAAGCCCTAGCGGGACGCGTTCAGCAGTTCTTC.

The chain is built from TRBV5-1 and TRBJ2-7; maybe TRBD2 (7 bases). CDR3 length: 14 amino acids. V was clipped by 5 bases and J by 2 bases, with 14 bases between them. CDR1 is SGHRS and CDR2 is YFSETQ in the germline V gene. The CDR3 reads CASREQGGAYEQYF. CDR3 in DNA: TGCGCCAGCAGGGAACAGGGAGGGGCCTACGAGCAGTACTTC. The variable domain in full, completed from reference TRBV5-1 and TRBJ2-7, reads KAGVTQTPRYLIKTRGQQVTLSCSPISGHRSVSWYQQTPGQGLQFLFEYFSETQRNKGNFPGRFSGRQFSNSRSEMNVSTLELGDSALYLCASREQGGAYEQYFGPGTRLTVT.

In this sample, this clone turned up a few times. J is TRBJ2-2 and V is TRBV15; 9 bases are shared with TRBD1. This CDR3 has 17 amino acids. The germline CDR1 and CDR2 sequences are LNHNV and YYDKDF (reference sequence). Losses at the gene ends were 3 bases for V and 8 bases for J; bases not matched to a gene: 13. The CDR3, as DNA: TGTGCCACCAGCAGGGGGGACAGGGTCAGAGGAGAAGGGGAGCTGTTTTTT. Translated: CATSRGDRVRGEGELFF.

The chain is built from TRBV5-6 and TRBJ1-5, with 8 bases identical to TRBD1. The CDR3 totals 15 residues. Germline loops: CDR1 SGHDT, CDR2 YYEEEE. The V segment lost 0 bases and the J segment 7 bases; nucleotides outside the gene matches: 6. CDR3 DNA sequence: TGTGCCAGCAGCTTGGCCTTGGACAGGGACCAGCCCCAGCATTTT. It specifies CASSLALDRDQPQHF.

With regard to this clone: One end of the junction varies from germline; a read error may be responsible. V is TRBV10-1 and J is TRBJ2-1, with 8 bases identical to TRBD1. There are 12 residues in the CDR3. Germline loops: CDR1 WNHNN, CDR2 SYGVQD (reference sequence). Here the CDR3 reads CASSDTDRERFF. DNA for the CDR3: TGCGCCAGCAGTGACACGGACAGGGAGCGGTTCTTC.

CDR3 bases: TGCAGCGCCGTTCTCCCCGGGACTAGCGGGGGGAGTGCCGGGGAGCTGTTTTTT. This translates into CSAVLPGTSGGSAGELFF. The rearrangement uses TRBV29-1 and TRBJ2-2; 15 bases align to TRBD2. V lost 7 bases, J lost 6 bases, and 15 bases stayed unmatched. The CDR3 is 18 amino acids. The germline V gene has CDR1 SQVTM and CDR2 ANQGSEA.

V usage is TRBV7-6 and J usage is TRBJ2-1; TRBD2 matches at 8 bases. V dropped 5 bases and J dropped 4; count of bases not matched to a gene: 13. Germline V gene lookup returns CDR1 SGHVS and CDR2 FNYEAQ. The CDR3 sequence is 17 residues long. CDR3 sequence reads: CASSPSKGSGVYNEQFF. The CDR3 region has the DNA TGTGCCAGCAGCCCCAGCAAGGGTAGCGGGGTTTACAATGAGCAGTTCTTC.

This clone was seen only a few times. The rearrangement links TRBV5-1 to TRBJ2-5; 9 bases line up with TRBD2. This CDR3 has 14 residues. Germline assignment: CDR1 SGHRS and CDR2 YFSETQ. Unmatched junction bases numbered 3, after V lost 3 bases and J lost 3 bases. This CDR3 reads CASSWASGEETQYF. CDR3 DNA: TGCGCCAGCAGCTGGGCTAGCGGGGAAGAGACCCAGTACTTC.

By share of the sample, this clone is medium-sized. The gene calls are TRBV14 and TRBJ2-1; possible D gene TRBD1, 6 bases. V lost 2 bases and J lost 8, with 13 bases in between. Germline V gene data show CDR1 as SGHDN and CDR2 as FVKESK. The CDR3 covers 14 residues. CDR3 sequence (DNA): TGTGCCAGCAGCCAACTCGGTGGGGGCCATGAGCAGTTCTTC. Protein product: CASSQLGGGHEQFF.

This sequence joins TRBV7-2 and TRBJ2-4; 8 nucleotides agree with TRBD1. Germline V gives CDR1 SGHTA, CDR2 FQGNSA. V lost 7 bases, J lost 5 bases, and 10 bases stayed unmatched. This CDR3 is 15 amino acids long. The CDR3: CASTREAGGQNIQYF. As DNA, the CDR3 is TGTGCCAGCACCAGGGAGGCAGGGGGCCAAAACATTCAGTACTTC.